This T cell receptor (beta chain) was captured in a study of CD8+ T cells in alopecia areata (dated by TCRdb to 2017 to 2018). Background on the whole study: The treated patients, all with moderate-to-severe alopecia areata, were enrolled in an open-label pilot trial of oral tofacitinib given at 5 to 10 mg twice daily. Tofacitinib was administered for 6 to 18 months, and 6 months of follow-up off drug were then conducted to assess delayed response and recurrence. In treated patients, disease severity was measured using the SALT score, which gives the percentage of scalp surface area affected. High-throughput TCRbeta sequencing was used to examine T cell clonal expansion in alopecia areata in both the C3H/HeJ mouse model and human patients. In humans, TCRbeta sequencing was performed on scalp tissue and on sorted CD4+ and CD8+ peripheral blood T cells from healthy controls and from patients with patchy or totalis/universalis alopecia areata. Tofacitinib-treated patients had biopsies at baseline and at 4 and 24 weeks of treatment, with a later scalp biopsy in several patients. Scalp clonality was compared among normal scalp (n=4), patchy alopecia areata scalp (n=8), and alopecia totalis/universalis scalp (n=8). RNA was extracted with the PAXgene miRNA kit for fixed scalp, the miRNeasy kit for PBMCs, and the RNeasy kit for mouse skin. immunoSEQ multiplex PCR using 35 Vbeta forward primers and 13 Jbeta reverse primers was used to amplify TCRbeta CDR3 regions. General study outcomes and caveats: Compared with mice, TCR sequences shared between patients were less clear, possibly partly because of HLA diversity across the patient population. Compared with normal scalp, lesional scalp had higher clonality and more expanded CD8+ clones, particularly in alopecia totalis/universalis, a pattern that suggests antigenic drive. Resident alphabeta T cells in normal human skin are also sequenced, complicating scalp TCR repertoire analysis, unlike mouse skin dominated by gammadelta T cells. During tofacitinib treatment, many expanded lesional clones remained in scalp and blood, and this persistence may partly explain relapse after treatment is stopped. The treated cohort was small, with a single nonresponder, so links between baseline CD8+ expansion and response need larger studies. Tofacitinib significantly decreased scalp clonality and the number of expanded CD8+ clones among the top 100 scalp clones.

Per the publication, the treatment or condition label means: oral pan-JAK inhibitor, 5-10 mg twice daily. From alopecia areata patients, peripheral blood was collected along with lesional scalp punch biopsies. After PBMCs were isolated by density centrifugation and stained for CD3, CD4 and CD8, a FACSAria was used to sort CD4+ and CD8+ T cells. Regarding this clone: It has no known antigen specificity. No clone much larger than this one lies a single base away; base qualities are absent.

Receptors were amplified or captured by the immunoSEQ multiplex PCR assay. RNA was extracted from all samples and reverse transcribed into cDNA as template for TCR sequencing. First-strand cDNA was synthesized using SuperScript III with a 2:1 mix of oligo-dT and random hexamers. Amplification bias was assessed with a synthetic immune receptor repertoire, and residual bias was removed computationally. Under the source paper's analysis protocol: Raw reads were preprocessed to remove errors, and CDR3 was defined according to IMGT conventions as the region from the conserved cysteine to phenylalanine. To get clonality, Shannon entropy was normalized by log2 of the number of productive unique TCRs and the result was subtracted from 1. Whether each scalp clone was CD4 or CD8 was inferred by checking scalp TCRbeta sequences against the CD4 and CD8 repertoires from sorted blood. Not all clones reach the TCRdb copy of this immuneACCESS table, which keeps in-frame sequences only. Checked studies attribute under half of the gap to unresolved V genes and leave the rest unexplained. The V and J calls and clone size come from that table; D and trimming were worked out from the DNA. This sample is represented by approximately 210,000 clones; under 70% of them were singletons. In total, the top ten clones hold 1% to 1.5% of the sample.

For CDR1 and CDR2, the germline V gene (reference sequence) lists GTSNPN and SVGIG. V drops 1 base and J drops 9 bases, leaving 7 bases in between. Its CDR3 holds 12 amino acids, cysteine through phenylalanine. The CDR3 DNA has 36 bases and is translated from base 1. The specimen comprised CD4+ T cells sorted from blood, sampled at roughly week 45, from a patient treated with tofacitinib. Recombination connected TRBV30 to TRBJ1-6, with the D gene not confidently named. The sequence was collected from a human donor with alopecia areata. The bases are TGTGCCTGGAGTGCAAATACTTCACCCCTCCACTTT. Its translation reads: CAWSANTSPLHF.